These 20 T cell receptor beta chains were sequenced from one sample in a study of shared clonotypes between healthy human individuals. Data came from immunoSEQ multiplex PCR; TCRdb stores just in-frame clones and leaves some out. The sample yields approximately 1.9 million clones, 90% to 95% seen once. Naive CD8 isolation took CD45RO-negative cells positively selected for CCR7 and excluded terminally differentiated effector memory CD45RA+ cells. Sequenced input: naive CD8+ T cells from PBMCs. These receptors were obtained from a man in his late teens or twenties in good health. Some clones in this sample may be carry-over from other donors' samples.

On this clone: Other DNA sequences from this sample encode an identical CDR3 as well. V usage is TRBV5-1 and J usage is TRBJ2-2, with D unresolved. The CDR3 totals 13 residues. V lost 0 bases and J lost 4, with 4 bases in between. Germline assignment: CDR1 SGHRS and CDR2 YFSETQ. As DNA, the CDR3 is TGCGCCAGCAGCTTGGGACTCACCGGGGAGCTGTTTTTT. This codes for CASSLGLTGELFF.

This sequence joins TRBV27 and TRBJ1-2; no definite D call. Germline V gives CDR1 MNHEY, CDR2 SMNVEV (reference sequence). This CDR3 is 11 amino acids long. V lost 8 bases, J lost 8 bases, and 12 bases lay in between. This CDR3 is CASGSGLGYTF. The CDR3 DNA follows: TGTGCCAGCGGCAGCGGGTTGGGCTACACCTTC.

The chain combines TRBV5-1 with TRBJ2-5, with a tentative D call TRBD2 (6 bases). Deletions cut 3 bases from V and 5 bases from J, with 14 bases between. This CDR3 spans 14 amino acids. Germline lookup yields CDR1 SGHRS and CDR2 YFSETQ. The CDR3 region has the DNA TGCGCCAGCAGCTGGAGGGACCTGACTGAGACCCAGTACTTC. This codes for CASSWRDLTETQYF.

The V gene is TRBV7-5, the J gene TRBJ2-7; the table's D call, TRBD2, was not checked against the DNA. TRBV7-5 represents a pseudogene. CDR3 length: 17 residues. Here the CDR3 reads CARSLKARLSGGDEQYF. The CDR3 nucleotides read TGTGCCAGAAGCTTAAAGGCTAGACTAAGCGGGGGTGACGAGCAGTACTTC.

This chain links TRBV6-1 with TRBJ2-7, with D uncertain. The V end was cut by 7 bases, the J end by 2 bases, with 9 bases between. This CDR3 spans 12 amino acids. Germline CDR1 reads MNHNS; CDR2 reads SASEGT. CDR3 sequence reads: CASKHAAYEQYF. The CDR3 bases are TGTGCCAGCAAGCACGCTGCCTACGAGCAGTACTTC.

Only a few counts were recorded for this clone. The genes are TRBV30 and TRBJ1-4; D is unresolved. Per the germline V gene, CDR1 is GTSNPN and CDR2 is SVGIG (reference sequence). The CDR3 contains 14 residues. V was pared by 1 base and J by 2 bases, with 8 bases between. The CDR3 region is CAWSAGMTNEKLFF. In DNA form, the CDR3 reads TGTGCCTGGAGTGCTGGGATGACTAATGAAAAACTGTTTTTT.

J is TRBJ2-7 and V is TRBV5-4, with 11 bases aligning to TRBD2. Germline lookup yields CDR1 SGHNT and CDR2 YYREEE (reference sequence). This CDR3 is 14 amino acids long. V lost 2 bases and J lost 6; bases outside the gene matches: 4. The CDR3 nucleotides read TGTGCCAGCAGCTTCTTAGCGGGAGGGGTCGAGCAGTACTTC. Its translation is CASSFLAGGVEQYF.

The chain uses TRBV11-2 and TRBJ2-7, with D possibly being TRBD2 (5 bases). The V end was cut by 5 bases, the J end by 0 bases, with 14 bases between. This CDR3 is 15 amino acids long. Germline-derived CDR1 and CDR2 are SGHAT and FQNNGV. Here the CDR3 DNA reads TGTGCCAGCAGCCCTTTCCCAGCGGACTCCTACGAGCAGTACTTC. Protein: CASSPFPADSYEQYF.

The chain uses TRBV19 and TRBJ2-4; maybe TRBD1 (5 bases). The CDR3 is made up of 15 amino acids. The germline V gene encodes CDR1 LNHDA and CDR2 SQIVND (reference sequence). V was clipped by 3 bases and J by 3 bases, with 12 bases between them. The CDR3 nucleotides read TGTGCCAGTAGTATCCCAGGGCTTGGCAAAAACATTCAGTACTTC. This encodes CASSIPGLGKNIQYF.

This clone has only one observation. V and J are TRBV7-9 and TRBJ2-1; 7 nucleotides line up with TRBD2. J lost 10 bases, V lost 5 bases, and 5 bases had no gene match. Per the germline V gene, CDR1 is SEHNR and CDR2 is FQNEAQ (reference sequence). CDR3 length: 12 amino acids. The CDR3 here is CASSLASGEQFF. The CDR3 DNA is TGTGCCAGCAGCCTTGCTAGCGGCGAGCAGTTCTTC.

This chain uses TRBV27 with TRBJ2-6, with TRBD1 identical over 9 bases. V was clipped by 4 bases and J by 2 bases; unmatched bases: 6. Germline V CDR1 and CDR2: MNHEY, SMNVEV (reference sequence). The CDR3 sequence is 17 residues long. CDR3 residues: CASSSSTGGAGANVLTF. CDR3 sequence (DNA): TGTGCCAGCAGTTCGTCGACAGGGGGAGCTGGGGCCAACGTCCTGACTTTC.

The chain combines TRBV12-5 with TRBJ2-1, with 7 bases lining up with TRBD1. The CDR3 is 14 amino acids. Trimming took 1 base from V and 5 from J; bases not matched to a gene: 2. Germline V gives CDR1 LGHNT, CDR2 FRNRAP. The CDR3 nucleotides are TGTGCTAGTGGTTTGGGGGGACAGAACAATGAGCAGTTCTTC. Translating gives CASGLGGQNNEQFF.

In its sample, this clone was seen a few times. In the same sample, other DNA sequences code for this CDR3. The J gene is TRBJ1-1, the V gene TRBV7-3; D not resolved. This CDR3 has 13 residues. The germline V gene has CDR1 SGHTA and CDR2 FQGTGA. V was clipped by 2 bases and J by 1 base, with 5 bases between them. CDR3 nucleotides: TGTGCCAGCAGCTTAGAGGGGAACACTGAAGCTTTCTTT. Translating it yields CASSLEGNTEAFF. The full variable domain, completed using reference TRBV7-3 and TRBJ1-1, is GAGVSQTPSNKVTEKGKYVELRCDPISGHTALYWYRQSLGQGPEFLIYFQGTGAADDSGLPNDRFFAVRPEGSVSTLKIQRTERGDSAVYLCASSLEGNTEAFFGQGTRLTVV.

This rearrangement joins TRBV27 to TRBJ1-4; D is undetermined. Germline CDR1 MNHEY, CDR2 SMNVEV (reference sequence). V was pared by 6 bases and J by 5 bases, with 13 bases between. This CDR3 is built from 14 residues. The CDR3 loop is CASSRGGINEKLFF. In nucleotides, the CDR3 is TGTGCCAGCAGCCGTGGCGGAATAAATGAAAAACTGTTTTTT.

This chain uses TRBV29-1 with TRBJ2-2; D is undetermined. This CDR3 contains 16 residues. Between the trimmed V and J ends, which lost 6 bases and 6 bases, there was a span of 23 bases. The V gene's germline CDR1 is SQVTM and CDR2 ANQGSEA. The CDR3: CSVPVEGGAVAGELFF. CDR3 nucleotide sequence: TGCAGCGTCCCAGTGGAAGGCGGCGCGGTGGCCGGGGAGCTGTTTTTT.

The chain links TRBV4-1 to TRBJ1-1; D perhaps matches TRBD1 (5 bases). The CDR3 runs 17 residues. Trimming pared 1 base from V and 6 bases from J, leaving 21 bases between. Germline-derived CDR1 and CDR2 are MGHRA and YSYEKL. CDR3 coding DNA: TGCGCCAGCAGCCAAGTGCCAGGGACTACCTCGGAAGCTGAAGCTTTCTTT. It codes for CASSQVPGTTSEAEAFF.

The chain is built from TRBV10-3 and TRBJ2-1; possible D gene TRBD2, 5 bases. This CDR3 has 14 amino acids. V dropped 0 bases and J dropped 9 bases, with 12 bases sitting between them. Germline values: CDR1 ENHRY, CDR2 SYGVKD. CDR3 nucleotides: TGTGCCATCAGTGAGTCGACCCGGGGTGGTGAGCAGTTCTTC. Translation: CAISESTRGGEQFF.

The chain employs TRBV28 and TRBJ1-5; a possible D gene is TRBD1 (5 bases). With 6 bases removed from V and 9 bases from J, the gap between germline ends came to 21 bases. The CDR3 has 15 amino acids. CDR1 and CDR2 from the germline V gene are MDHEN and SYDVKM. CDR3 bases: TGTGCCAGCAGCCCCTCGCAGGGTTTATCTTCGCCCCAGCATTTT. It specifies CASSPSQGLSSPQHF.

V and J are TRBV6-5 and TRBJ2-1; 8 positions agree with TRBD2. The germline V gene encodes CDR1 MNHEY and CDR2 SVGAGI. The CDR3 length is 15 residues. Unmatched junction bases numbered 6, after V lost 0 bases and J lost 8 bases. CDR3 residues: CASSYSSGSLDEQFF. CDR3 sequence (DNA): TGTGCCAGCAGTTACTCGAGCGGGAGTTTGGATGAGCAGTTCTTC.

The chain combines TRBV4-2 with TRBJ2-7; possibly TRBD2 for D (5 bases). Trimming cost V 5 bases and J 2 bases, with 22 bases left between them. The V gene's germline CDR1 is LGHNA and CDR2 YNFKEQ. This CDR3 region has 17 residues. This chain's CDR3 is CASSDEIRRTAAYEQYF. In DNA form, the CDR3 reads TGTGCCAGCAGCGACGAGATACGGCGGACTGCAGCCTACGAGCAGTACTTC.